This TCR beta chain was captured in a study of T cells in Graves' hyperthyroidism and ophthalmopathy. The source material, RNA transcripts, was used to amplify TCR beta CDR3 regions. Primed by the HTBI set, a first-round RT-PCR was run on the TCR CDR3. TCRdb independently ran MiXCR on the multiplex PCR reads; one entry per CDR3 protein. The table lists 450,000 to 500,000 distinct CDR3 sequences, approximately 23% of them singletons. With duration under 3 months, ophthalmopathy was active: Clinical Activity Score at least 3, NOSPECS at least 4. Overall study results and limits: Blood samples included most of the expanded thyroid clonotypes exceeding 0.001. The model's output predicted ophthalmopathy at a median of about 5.9 months prior to onset.

A word on this clonotype: The antigen is undetermined.

V lost 4 bases, J lost 2 bases, and 10 bases stayed unmatched. CDR1 SGHRS and CDR2 YFSETQ come from the germline V gene. There are 16 residues in the CDR3. J is TRBJ2-7 and V is TRBV5-1, with 9 nucleotides matching TRBD2. Sequences were obtained from blood. This TCR came from a woman aged 65 to 85 with Graves' ophthalmopathy. CDR3 sequence: CASSPLAGDQPYEQYF. The CDR3 region has the DNA TGCGCCAGCAGCCCCTTAGCGGGAGATCAACCCTACGAGCAGTACTTC.